The 11 T cell receptor beta chains below come from one sample, sequenced in a study of T cell changes during pregnancy in multiple sclerosis. TCRdb's table, derived via immunoSEQ multiplex PCR, lists solely in-frame clones and lacks some. The sample comprises about 97,000 clones, about nine tenths of which are singletons, and approximately 0.8% rests with the top ten. The sample consisted of peripheral blood, taken in the second trimester of pregnancy. The receptors were gathered from a female donor in good health, enrolled as a control in a pregnancy study.

The chain uses TRBV30 and TRBJ1-2; D unresolved. This CDR3 spans 14 amino acids. Germline V gives CDR1 GTSNPN, CDR2 SVGIG (reference sequence). V gave up 0 bases and J gave up 6 bases, with 14 bases separating them. The CDR3, as DNA: TGTGCCTGGAGTGTAGGGAGGGTCTCAGATGGCTACACCTTC. It specifies CAWSVGRVSDGYTF. Combining the CDR3 with reference TRBV30 and TRBJ1-2 gives the whole variable domain SQTIHQWPATLVQPVGSPLSLECTVEGTSNPNLYWYRQAAGRGLQLLFYSVGIGQISSEVPQNLSASRPQDRQFILSSKKLLLSDSGFYLCAWSVGRVSDGYTFGSGTRLTVV.

This clone has a single count. The chain employs TRBV10-1 and TRBJ1-3; TRBD1 matches at 9 bases. Per the germline V gene, CDR1 is WNHNN and CDR2 is SYGVQD (reference sequence). J lost 4 bases, V lost 3 bases, and 4 bases had no gene match. The length of the CDR3 is 15 residues. Here the CDR3 reads CASSESGTGGNTIYF. The CDR3 coding sequence is TGCGCCAGCAGTGAATCCGGGACAGGGGGAAACACCATATATTTT.

The chain recombines TRBV7-8 with TRBJ1-6; 9 nucleotides line up with TRBD1. Germline CDR1 is SGHVS and CDR2 is FQNEAQ. The CDR3 loop spans 14 amino acids. V shed 5 bases and J 6 bases; nucleotides not matched to a gene: 2. DNA of the CDR3: TGTGCCAGCAGCCCGGACAGGGGTAATTCACCCCTCCACTTT. The encoded protein is CASSPDRGNSPLHF.

The V gene is TRBV19, the J gene TRBJ1-6; D is perhaps TRBD1 (5 bases). Trimming shortened V by 5 bases and J by 7 bases, and 18 bases separated the two germline ends. The germline V gene has CDR1 LNHDA and CDR2 SQIVND (reference sequence). The CDR3 is 16 residues long. In nucleotides, the CDR3 is TGTGCCAGTAGTCCCAGGACAACCCATTCCAATTCACCCCTCCACTTT. Translated: CASSPRTTHSNSPLHF.

This chain uses TRBV7-7 with TRBJ2-1, with D perhaps TRBD1 (5 bases). This CDR3 is built from 14 residues. V was clipped by 0 bases and J by 8 bases, with 11 bases between them. The germline V gene has CDR1 SSHAT and CDR2 FNYEAQ (reference sequence). The CDR3 loop is CASSLAEGVHEQFF. CDR3 bases: TGTGCCAGCAGCTTAGCGGAAGGGGTTCATGAGCAGTTCTTC.

This chain links TRBV6-1 with TRBJ2-1; 9 nucleotides match TRBD1. The CDR3 has 14 residues. The V gene's germline CDR1 is MNHNS and CDR2 SASEGT. With 3 bases clipped from V and 7 bases from J, the junction kept 4 bases outside the gene matches. CDR3 sequence reads: CASSDPTGGNEQFF. For the CDR3, the DNA is TGTGCCAGCAGTGACCCGACAGGGGGGAATGAGCAGTTCTTC.

The V call is TRBV6-5, the J call TRBJ2-7; the match to TRBD1 covers 7 bases. The CDR3 totals 15 residues. Germline-derived CDR1 and CDR2 are MNHEY and SVGAGI. The J segment lost 2 bases and the V segment lost 7 bases, leaving 11 bases of the junction unmatched. CDR3 nucleotides: TGTGCCAGCAAAATCAGCCGGGACAGACCCTACGAGCAGTACTTC. As protein: CASKISRDRPYEQYF.

The gene calls are TRBV27 and TRBJ2-7; D gene ambiguous. This CDR3 region has 13 residues. The germline V gene has CDR1 MNHEY and CDR2 SMNVEV (reference sequence). V lost 0 bases and J 3 bases, leaving 6 bases between the germline ends. The DNA for the CDR3 is TGTGCCAGCAGTTTATCCAGGTTCTACGAGCAGTACTTC. Translation gives CASSLSRFYEQYF.

V and J are TRBV2 and TRBJ2-7; D is unclear. From germline, CDR1 is SNHLY and CDR2 FYNNEI. V was pared by 6 bases and J by 3 bases, with 6 bases between. This CDR3 is built from 11 residues. CDR3 sequence (DNA): TGTGCCAGCAGCCAGATCTACGAGCAGTACTTC. Translating it yields CASSQIYEQYF.

The CDR3 sequence: CASSARGRIEKLFF. The CDR3 DNA reads as TGTGCCAGCAGTGCCAGGGGGCGCATTGAAAAACTGTTTTTT. The chain is built from TRBV6-1 and TRBJ1-4; TRBD1 agrees at 8 bases. J gave up 7 bases and V 4 bases, and 5 bases lay outside the gene matches. Looked up from germline, CDR1 is MNHNS and CDR2 is SASEGT. There are 14 residues in the CDR3.

The V gene is TRBV27, the J gene TRBJ1-6; unclear D gene. V was trimmed by 6 bases and J by 10 bases, leaving 13 bases between them. The CDR3 loop spans 13 amino acids. Per the germline V gene, CDR1 is MNHEY and CDR2 is SMNVEV (reference sequence). CDR3 loop: CASSLDSVSPLHF. The CDR3 bases are TGTGCCAGCAGCCTCGATTCAGTCTCACCCCTCCACTTT.